The 22 T cell receptor beta chains presented below share a single source sample, sequenced in a study of response to subunit inactivated influenza vaccine. One entry per CDR3 protein results from TCRdb running MiXCR on the RT-PCR reads. Altogether fewer than 600,000 distinct CDR3 sequences are present, approximately 7.8% being singletons, with the ten largest covering about an eighth. This sample comprised PBMCs from blood, obtained less than 30 months after vaccination. Source of these receptors: a man between 50 and 75 years old who received an inactivated influenza vaccine.

This clonotype was detected once. The CDR3 loop reads CASVFTRGNIQYF. The CDR3 nucleotides are TGTGCCAGCGTATTCACCCGCGGAAACATTCAGTACTTC. The chain joins TRBV7-2 to TRBJ2-4; D is ambiguous. The V end was cut by 8 bases, the J end by 6 bases, with 14 bases between. The CDR3 sequence is 13 residues long. The germline gives CDR1 SGHTA, CDR2 FQGNSA. The variable domain in full, completed from reference TRBV7-2 and TRBJ2-4, reads GAGVSQSPSNKVTEKGKDVELRCDPISGHTALYWYRQSLGQGLEFLIYFQGNSAPDKSGLPSDRFSAERTGGSVSTLTIQRTQQEDSAVYLCASVFTRGNIQYFGAGTRLSVL.

There are a few counts of this clonotype. One end of the junction fails to match germline, which may point to a read error. V is TRBV11-2 and J is TRBJ2-7; no firm D call. Germline values: CDR1 SGHAT, CDR2 FQNNGV. The CDR3 totals 16 residues. The CDR3 sequence is CASSLGTSLYPYEQYF. The CDR3 DNA follows: TGTGCCAGCAGCTTAGGTACCAGTCTCTACCCCTACGAGCAGTATTTC.

This chain joins TRBV5-6 and TRBJ2-5; no firm D call. CDR1 and CDR2 from the germline V gene are SGHDT and YYEEEE. V lost 0 bases, J lost 8 bases, and 11 bases lay in between. The CDR3 loop spans 13 amino acids. This CDR3 reads CASSLALSLTQYF. CDR3 bases: TGTGCCAGCAGCTTGGCCCTCAGCCTTACCCAGTACTTC. Based on the CDR3 plus reference TRBV5-6 and TRBJ2-5, the full variable domain is DAGVTQSPTHLIKTRGQQVTLRCSPKSGHDTVSWYQQALGQGPQFIFQYYEEEERQRGNFPDRFSGHQFPNYSSELNVNALLLGDSALYLCASSLALSLTQYFGPGTRLLVL.

This clonotype was detected only a few times. The chain has TRBV6-2 or TRBV6-3 and TRBJ2-1; the D gene is possibly TRBD2 (7 bases). Trimming cost V 0 bases and J 8 bases, with 14 bases left between them. CDR1 is MNHEY and CDR2 is SVGEGT in the germline V gene. The CDR3 is made up of 15 amino acids. The CDR3 region is CASSYSRGGLDEQFF. The CDR3 DNA reads as TGTGCCAGCAGTTACTCGAGGGGGGGCCTAGATGAGCAGTTCTTC.

This clonotype was observed many times. The chain uses TRBV27 and TRBJ1-6; D might be TRBD1 (5 bases). The CDR3 covers 15 residues. Trimming pared 5 bases from V and 10 bases from J, leaving 18 bases between. Germline CDR1 is MNHEY and CDR2 is SMNVEV (reference sequence). The CDR3 DNA follows: TGTGCCAGCAGTCAAACCGACAGTCTTAGGTCACCCCTCCACTTT. This translates into CASSQTDSLRSPLHF.

This clonotype has ten or more counts. The chain combines TRBV6-2 or TRBV6-3 with TRBJ2-7; D is uncertain. The V end lost 6 bases, the J end lost 2 bases, and 29 bases lay between the germline ends. The CDR3 covers 19 residues. Germline V gene data show CDR1 as MNHEY and CDR2 as SVGEGT. CDR3 amino acids: CASSTSRSPRGPTTYEQYF. In DNA, the CDR3 is TGTGCCAGCAGCACATCCCGCTCCCCCCGCGGCCCTACGACCTACGAGCAGTACTTC.

CDR3 sequence (DNA): TGCAGTGCCACAGGGGTATTCAATCAGCCCCAGCATTTT. Protein: CSATGVFNQPQHF. This chain joins TRBV20-1 and TRBJ1-5; 7 nucleotides match TRBD1. The CDR3 covers 13 residues. V shed 6 bases and J 3 bases; nucleotides not matched to a gene: 5. Germline V gene sequence: CDR1 DFQATT, CDR2 SNEGSKA (reference sequence).

This clonotype was detected ten times or more. The chain employs TRBV7-2 and TRBJ2-1; TRBD2 matches at 13 bases. CDR3 size: 15 residues. Germline CDR1 and CDR2: SGHTA and FQGNSA. Unmatched junction bases numbered 3, after V lost 6 bases and J lost 4 bases. This chain's CDR3 is CASRWTSGSYNEQFF. The CDR3 DNA follows: TGTGCCAGCAGGTGGACTAGCGGGAGTTACAATGAGCAGTTCTTC.

In its sample, this clonotype was seen many times. The chain carries TRBV6-6 and TRBJ2-3; D is unclear. This CDR3 is 13 amino acids long. Germline CDR1 is MNHNY and CDR2 is SVGAGI (reference sequence). V shed 4 bases and J shed 2 bases, with 7 bases lying between them. The CDR3 DNA sequence: TGTGCCAGCAGTTTCCGTTACACAGATACGCAGTATTTT. Encoded protein: CASSFRYTDTQYF.

This clonotype was found a few times. The rearrangement joins TRBV3-1 to TRBJ2-1, with 7 bases aligning to TRBD1. The CDR3 is 15 amino acids. V lost 0 bases to trimming and J lost 7 bases; unmatched junction nucleotides: 6. Germline V gives CDR1 LGHDT, CDR2 YNNKEL (reference sequence). For the CDR3, the DNA is TGTGCCAGCAGCCAAGATCTGGGACAGCCGAATGAGCAGTTCTTC. It encodes CASSQDLGQPNEQFF.

The rearrangement uses TRBV6-6 and TRBJ2-5; perhaps TRBD1 as D (6 bases). Trimming took 6 bases from V and 5 from J, leaving 13 bases between them. The V gene's germline CDR1 is MNHNY and CDR2 SVGAGI (reference sequence). The CDR3 is 13 residues long. CDR3 in DNA: TGTGCCAGCAGCCGAGGACAGAAGGAGACCCAGTACTTC. This gives the protein CASSRGQKETQYF.

This clonotype was observed many times. The chain carries TRBV5-1 and TRBJ2-5; a possible D gene is TRBD1 (6 bases). CDR1 is SGHRS and CDR2 is YFSETQ in the germline V gene. V dropped 2 bases and J dropped 1 base, with 9 bases sitting between them. The CDR3 consists of 14 residues. The CDR3 DNA sequence: TGCGCCAGCAGCTTCAGGGGACGCCAAGAGACCCAGTACTTC. This gives the protein CASSFRGRQETQYF.

The chain links TRBV10-1 to TRBJ2-7; D is unclear. V lost 6 bases to trimming and J lost 0 bases, with 9 bases between them. In germline, CDR1 is WNHNN, CDR2 SYGVQD (reference sequence). This CDR3 comprises 13 residues. This CDR3 is CASRKDDSYEQYF. For the CDR3, the DNA is TGCGCCAGCAGGAAAGACGACTCCTACGAGCAGTACTTC.

This clonotype appeared many times. The V and J genes are TRBV7-8 and TRBJ2-1; D tentatively fits TRBD1 or TRBD2 (5 bases each). CDR1 is SGHVS and CDR2 is FQNEAQ in the germline V gene. V lost 3 bases and J 0 bases, leaving 12 bases between the germline ends. This CDR3 region has 16 residues. The CDR3 DNA reads TGTGCCAGCAGCTTCGGGGCTACCAGCTCCTACAATGAGCAGTTCTTC. This translates into CASSFGATSSYNEQFF.

This clonotype has just a few counts. This sequence joins TRBV20-1 and TRBJ2-1; 10 positions agree with TRBD2. The CDR3 has 18 residues. The germline gives CDR1 DFQATT, CDR2 SNEGSKA (reference sequence). V trimming: 4 bases; J trimming: 0 bases; junction bases outside the gene matches: 12. CDR3 loop: CSAKRASGSRSSYNEQFF. The DNA for the CDR3 is TGCAGTGCTAAGCGGGCTAGCGGGAGTCGAAGCTCCTACAATGAGCAGTTCTTC.

This clonotype was found many times. This chain connects TRBV27 to TRBJ1-5; a weak D match, TRBD1 (5 bases). The V end lost 6 bases, the J end lost 3 bases, and 15 bases lay between the germline ends. The germline gives CDR1 MNHEY, CDR2 SMNVEV (reference sequence). This CDR3 is 15 amino acids long. DNA for the CDR3: TGTGCCAGCAGCCCAATCCGGGGGGACAATCAGCCCCAGCATTTT. It codes for CASSPIRGDNQPQHF.

The chain uses TRBV6-1 and TRBJ2-3, with D perhaps TRBD2 (7 bases). V lost 8 bases and J lost 2, with 23 bases in between. The CDR3 is 17 residues long. Germline CDR1 MNHNS, CDR2 SASEGT. The CDR3 protein is CASLKGGGTSNTDTQYF. The DNA of the CDR3 is TGTGCCAGCCTAAAAGGCGGGGGCACCTCTAACACAGATACGCAGTATTTT.

This clonotype has at least ten counts. The chain is built from TRBV28 and TRBJ1-4; D is unclear. From germline, CDR1 is MDHEN and CDR2 SYDVKM. CDR3 length equals 13 residues. V lost 5 bases, J lost 6 bases, and 10 bases lay in between. CDR3 protein: CASSPFDYEKLFF. As DNA, the CDR3 is TGTGCCAGCAGTCCCTTCGATTATGAAAAACTGTTTTTT. The entire variable domain, with the rest obtained from reference TRBV28 and TRBJ1-4, is as follows: DVKVTQSSRYLVKRTGEKVFLECVQDMDHENMFWYRQDPGLGLRLIYFSYDVKMKEKGDIPEGYSVSREKKERFSLILESASTNQTSMYLCASSPFDYEKLFFGSGTQLSVL.

The chain has TRBV4-2 and TRBJ2-5; D is ambiguous. V gave up 1 base and J gave up 2 bases, with 14 bases separating them. Germline V lookup: CDR1 LGHNA, CDR2 YNFKEQ. The CDR3 totals 16 residues. CDR3 region: CASSQAISAAQETQYF. As DNA, the CDR3 is TGTGCCAGCAGCCAAGCTATCTCGGCTGCGCAAGAGACCCAGTACTTC.

The chain carries TRBV5-1 and TRBJ2-7; possibly TRBD1 for D (6 bases). The CDR3 is made up of 14 amino acids. Trimming left V 7 bases short and J 0 bases short, with 14 bases between. CDR1 and CDR2 (germline): SGHRS, YFSETQ. CDR3 in amino acids: CASRGGDSSYEQYF. The DNA for the CDR3 is TGCGCCAGCCGAGGGGGAGATAGCTCCTACGAGCAGTACTTC.

This clonotype was detected ten times or more. DNA for the CDR3: TGCAGTGCTACTCAGGGACGGAACTCTGGAAACACCATATATTTT. Its translation is CSATQGRNSGNTIYF. The J gene is TRBJ1-3, the V gene TRBV20-1, with D perhaps TRBD1 (5 bases). V was clipped by 4 bases and J by 0 bases, with 13 bases between them. Germline CDR1 and CDR2: DFQATT and SNEGSKA (reference sequence). CDR3 length: 15 residues.

The rearrangement links TRBV20-1 to TRBJ1-3; possible D gene TRBD1, 5 bases. Per germline, CDR1 DFQATT and CDR2 SNEGSKA (reference sequence). This CDR3 region has 14 residues. The V gene lost 3 bases and the J gene lost 5 bases, with 14 bases spanning the gap. The CDR3 nucleotides are TGCAGTGCTAGTGAAGGACGGGGGAGAAACACCATATATTTT. Protein product: CSASEGRGRNTIYF.